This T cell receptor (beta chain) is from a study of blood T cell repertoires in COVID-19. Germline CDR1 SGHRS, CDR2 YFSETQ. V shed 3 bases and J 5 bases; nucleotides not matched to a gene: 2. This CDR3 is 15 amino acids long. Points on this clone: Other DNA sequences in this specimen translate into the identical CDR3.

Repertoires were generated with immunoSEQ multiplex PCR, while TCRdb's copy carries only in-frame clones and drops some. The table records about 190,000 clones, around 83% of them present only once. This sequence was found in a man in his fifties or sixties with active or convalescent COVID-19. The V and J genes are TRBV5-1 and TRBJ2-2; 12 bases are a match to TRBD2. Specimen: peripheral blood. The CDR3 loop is CASSSGTSGTGELFF. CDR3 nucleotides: TGCGCCAGCAGCTCCGGGACTAGCGGGACCGGGGAGCTGTTTTTT.